The subject of this entry is one TCR beta chain. The sample comes from a study of blood T cell repertoires in COVID-19. About the study: T cells, B-cell-depleted T cells, or PBMCs provided the cDNA or gDNA that served as material.

V was cut by 4 bases and J by 4 bases, with 23 bases left in between. CDR3 length equals 17 residues. Per the germline V gene, CDR1 is SGHRS and CDR2 is YFSETQ. The table came from immunoSEQ multiplex PCR; TCRdb's copy has only in-frame clones and leaves some out. The sample carries over 75,000 clones, about 90% recorded once. The genes are TRBV5-1 and TRBJ1-2; D not resolved. The receptor's source is a human donor with COVID-19, enrolled during active disease. The donor label of this sample is uncertain. Sequencing was carried out using peripheral blood. The CDR3 DNA sequence: TGCGCCAGCAGCCCTCGGGAGGCGGAAAAAGCGGTCTATGGCTACACCTTC. Translated, it gives CASSPREAEKAVYGYTF.